This entry is about one T cell receptor (beta chain). The antigen is unknown. A universal primer site was created by template switching, with the cDNA bearing unique molecular identifiers. Using its own MiXCR run on the 5' RACE reads, TCRdb lists one record per CDR3 protein. The table includes hundreds of thousands of distinct CDR3 sequences, approximately 13% detected once. These data originate in a study of identical twins. The V gene's germline CDR1 is MNHEY and CDR2 SVGEGT. V shed 5 bases, J shed 8 bases, and the junction held 7 bases outside the gene matches. The CDR3 runs 14 residues. Study-level points and caveats: In cord blood, abundant beta clonotypes had fewer insertions; memory showed no trend.

These records were also assigned to another study, of yellow fever vaccine responses in identical twins.

The sequence was collected from a woman between 18 and 29 years old in good health. Source material: PBMCs. The chain uses TRBV6-2 or TRBV6-3 and TRBJ2-3; the match to TRBD2 covers 10 bases. CDR3 protein: CASSNGLAAGTQYF. The CDR3 DNA sequence: TGTGCCAGCAGTAACGGACTAGCGGCGGGTACGCAGTATTTT.